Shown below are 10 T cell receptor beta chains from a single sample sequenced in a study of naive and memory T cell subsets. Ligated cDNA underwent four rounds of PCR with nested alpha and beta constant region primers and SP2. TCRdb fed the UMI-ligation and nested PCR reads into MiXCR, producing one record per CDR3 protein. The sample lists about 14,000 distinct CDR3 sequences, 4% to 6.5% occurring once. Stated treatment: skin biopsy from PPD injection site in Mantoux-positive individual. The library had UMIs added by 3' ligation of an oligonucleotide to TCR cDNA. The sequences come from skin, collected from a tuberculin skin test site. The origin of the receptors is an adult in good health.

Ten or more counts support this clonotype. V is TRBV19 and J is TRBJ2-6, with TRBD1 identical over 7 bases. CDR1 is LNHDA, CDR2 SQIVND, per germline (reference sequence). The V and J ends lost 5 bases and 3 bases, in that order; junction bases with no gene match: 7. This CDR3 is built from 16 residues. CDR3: CASSLQGLGGANVLTF. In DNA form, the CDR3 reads TGTGCCAGTAGTCTACAGGGGTTAGGTGGGGCCAACGTCCTGACTTTC.

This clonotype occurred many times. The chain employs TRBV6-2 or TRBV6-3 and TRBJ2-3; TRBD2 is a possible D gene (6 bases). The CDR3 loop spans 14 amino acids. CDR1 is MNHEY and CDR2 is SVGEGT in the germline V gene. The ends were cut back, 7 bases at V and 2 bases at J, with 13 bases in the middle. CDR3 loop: CASTRAGPTDTQYF. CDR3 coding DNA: TGTGCCAGCACCAGGGCGGGGCCCACAGATACGCAGTATTTT.

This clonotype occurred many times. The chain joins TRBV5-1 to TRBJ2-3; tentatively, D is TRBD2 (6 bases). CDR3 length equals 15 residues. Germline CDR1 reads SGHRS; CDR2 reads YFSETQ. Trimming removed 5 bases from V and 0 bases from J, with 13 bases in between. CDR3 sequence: CASRNTGLSTDTQYF. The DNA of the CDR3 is TGCGCCAGCAGGAATACGGGACTTAGCACAGATACGCAGTATTTT. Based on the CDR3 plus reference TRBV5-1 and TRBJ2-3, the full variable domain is KAGVTQTPRYLIKTRGQQVTLSCSPISGHRSVSWYQQTPGQGLQFLFEYFSETQRNKGNFPGRFSGRQFSNSRSEMNVSTLELGDSALYLCASRNTGLSTDTQYFGPGTRLTVL.

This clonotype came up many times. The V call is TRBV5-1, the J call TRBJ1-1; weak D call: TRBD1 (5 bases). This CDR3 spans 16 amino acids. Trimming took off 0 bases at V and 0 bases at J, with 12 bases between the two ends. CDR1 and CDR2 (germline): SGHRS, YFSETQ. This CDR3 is CASSLAVGAMNTEAFF. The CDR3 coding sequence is TGCGCCAGCAGCTTGGCCGTTGGGGCTATGAACACTGAAGCTTTCTTT.

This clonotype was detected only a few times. For the CDR3, the DNA is TGTGCCAGCAGTCGGGACCGGGAGGGCTACACCTTC. Its translation: CASSRDREGYTF. The chain carries TRBV2 and TRBJ1-2; possible D gene TRBD1, 5 bases. CDR3 size: 12 residues. The V gene lost 5 bases and the J gene lost 8 bases, with 12 bases spanning the gap. The germline CDR1 and CDR2 sequences are SNHLY and FYNNEI.

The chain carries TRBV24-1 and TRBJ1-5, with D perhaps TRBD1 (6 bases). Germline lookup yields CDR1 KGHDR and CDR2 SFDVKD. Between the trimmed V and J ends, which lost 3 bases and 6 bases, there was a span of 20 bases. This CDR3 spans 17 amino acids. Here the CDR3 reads CATSDKQGNRFTQPQHF. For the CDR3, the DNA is TGTGCCACCAGTGATAAACAGGGAAACCGGTTCACTCAGCCCCAGCATTTT.

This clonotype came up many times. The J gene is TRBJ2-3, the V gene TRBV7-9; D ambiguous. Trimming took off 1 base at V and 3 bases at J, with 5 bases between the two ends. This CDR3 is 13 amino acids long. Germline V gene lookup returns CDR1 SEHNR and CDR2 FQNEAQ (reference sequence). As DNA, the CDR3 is TGTGCCAGCAGCTTAGTCGGGACAGATACGCAGTATTTT. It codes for CASSLVGTDTQYF.

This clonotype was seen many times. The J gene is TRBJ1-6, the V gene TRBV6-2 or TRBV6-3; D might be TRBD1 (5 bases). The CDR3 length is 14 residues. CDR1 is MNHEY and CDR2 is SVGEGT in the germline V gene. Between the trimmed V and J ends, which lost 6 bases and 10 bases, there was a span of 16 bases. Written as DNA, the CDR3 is TGTGCCAGCAGAAGATGGGACGCTGGATCACCCCTCCACTTT. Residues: CASRRWDAGSPLHF.

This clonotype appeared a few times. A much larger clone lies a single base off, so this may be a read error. This chain's CDR3 is CASSLTSRAEQYF. The CDR3 DNA reads TGTGCCAGCAGCTTGACCAGCCGGGCCGAGCAGTACTTC. The chain recombines TRBV7-3 with TRBJ2-7; the D is unclear. The CDR3 spans 13 residues. Germline loops: CDR1 SGHTA, CDR2 FQGTGA. The V end lost 3 bases, the J end lost 6 bases, and 12 bases lay between the germline ends.

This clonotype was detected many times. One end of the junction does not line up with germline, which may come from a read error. CDR3 nucleotides: TGTGCCAGCAGCCTAGCTAGTACGGGGACTGAAGCTTTCTTT. This gives the protein CASSLASTGTEAFF. The chain is built from TRBV7-9 and TRBJ1-1; D gene ambiguous. Germline V gene lookup returns CDR1 SEHNR and CDR2 FQNEAQ (reference sequence). The length of the CDR3 is 14 residues. The full variable domain, rest sourced from reference TRBV7-9 and TRBJ1-1, is DTGVSQNPRHKITKRGQNVTFRCDPISEHNRLYWYRQTLGQGPEFLTYFQNEAQLEKSRLLSDRFSAERPKGSFSTLEIQRTEQGDSAMYLCASSLASTGTEAFFGQGTRLTVV.